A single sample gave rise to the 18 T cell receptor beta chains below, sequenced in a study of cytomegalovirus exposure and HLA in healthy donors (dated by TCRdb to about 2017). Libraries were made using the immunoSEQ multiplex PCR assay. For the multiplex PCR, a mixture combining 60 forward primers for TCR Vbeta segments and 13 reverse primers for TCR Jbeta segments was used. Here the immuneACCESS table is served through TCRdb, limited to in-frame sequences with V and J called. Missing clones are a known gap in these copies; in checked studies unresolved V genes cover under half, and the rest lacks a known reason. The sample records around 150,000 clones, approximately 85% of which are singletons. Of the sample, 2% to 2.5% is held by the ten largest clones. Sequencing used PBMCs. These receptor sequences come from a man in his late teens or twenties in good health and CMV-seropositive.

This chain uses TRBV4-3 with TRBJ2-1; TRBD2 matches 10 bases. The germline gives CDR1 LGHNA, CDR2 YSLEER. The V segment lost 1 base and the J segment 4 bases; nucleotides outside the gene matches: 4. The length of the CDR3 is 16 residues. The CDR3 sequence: CASSQGAGGQYNEQFF. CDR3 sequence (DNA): TGCGCCAGCAGCCAAGGAGCGGGGGGGCAGTACAATGAGCAGTTCTTC.

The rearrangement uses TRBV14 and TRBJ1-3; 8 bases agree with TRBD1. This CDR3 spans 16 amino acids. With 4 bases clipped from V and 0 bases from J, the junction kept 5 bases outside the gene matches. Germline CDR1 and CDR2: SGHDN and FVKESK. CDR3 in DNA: TGTGCCAGCAGCCCACCAGGGGGCCCCTCTGGAAACACCATATATTTT. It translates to CASSPPGGPSGNTIYF.

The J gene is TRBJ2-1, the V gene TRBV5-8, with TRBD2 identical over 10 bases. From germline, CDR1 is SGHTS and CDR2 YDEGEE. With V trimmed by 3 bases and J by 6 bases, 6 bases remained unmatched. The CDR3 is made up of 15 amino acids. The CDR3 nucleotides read TGTGCCAGCAGCTCTGAGCGGGGGGGCCTCAATGAGCAGTTCTTC. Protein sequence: CASSSERGGLNEQFF.

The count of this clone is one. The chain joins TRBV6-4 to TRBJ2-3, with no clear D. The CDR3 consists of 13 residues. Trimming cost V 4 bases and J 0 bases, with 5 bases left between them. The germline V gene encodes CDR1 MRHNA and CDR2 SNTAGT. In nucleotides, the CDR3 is TGTGCCAGCAGTGTGGAGAGCACAGATACGCAGTATTTT. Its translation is CASSVESTDTQYF.

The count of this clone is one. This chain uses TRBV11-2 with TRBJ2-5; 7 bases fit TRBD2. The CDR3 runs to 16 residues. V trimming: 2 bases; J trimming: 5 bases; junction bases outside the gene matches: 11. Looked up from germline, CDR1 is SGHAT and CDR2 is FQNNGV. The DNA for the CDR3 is TGTGCCAGCAGCTTATTCCGCGGGGGATCTGGGGAGACCCAGTACTTC. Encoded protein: CASSLFRGGSGETQYF.

The CDR3 coding sequence is TGTGCCAGCAGTAGGATCCGGGACTCAGGCCAAGAGACCCAGTACTTC. Protein sequence: CASSRIRDSGQETQYF. The chain combines TRBV5-4 with TRBJ2-5; TRBD2 might be the D (6 bases). Trimming pared 5 bases from V and 1 base from J, leaving 18 bases between. The germline CDR1 and CDR2 sequences are SGHNT and YYREEE (reference sequence). The length of the CDR3 is 16 residues.

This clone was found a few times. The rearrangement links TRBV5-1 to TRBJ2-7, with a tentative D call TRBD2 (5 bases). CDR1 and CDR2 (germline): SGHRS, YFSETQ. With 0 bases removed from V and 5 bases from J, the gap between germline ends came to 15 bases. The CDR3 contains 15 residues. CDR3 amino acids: CASSLASVQRDEQYF. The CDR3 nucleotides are TGCGCCAGCAGCTTGGCCTCGGTCCAGAGGGACGAGCAGTACTTC.

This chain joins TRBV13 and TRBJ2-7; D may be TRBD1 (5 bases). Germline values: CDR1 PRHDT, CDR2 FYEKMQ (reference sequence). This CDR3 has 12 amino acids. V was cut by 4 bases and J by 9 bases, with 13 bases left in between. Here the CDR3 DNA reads TGTGCCAGCAGCTCCACCCAGGGCTGGCAGTACTTC. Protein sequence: CASSSTQGWQYF.

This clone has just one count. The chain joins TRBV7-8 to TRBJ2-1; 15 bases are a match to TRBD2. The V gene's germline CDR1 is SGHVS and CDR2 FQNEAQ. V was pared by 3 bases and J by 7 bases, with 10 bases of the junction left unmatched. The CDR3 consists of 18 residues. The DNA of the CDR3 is TGTGCCAGCAGCTTTGGTTTCTTAGGGACTAGCGGGGGGAATGAGCAGTTCTTC. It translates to CASSFGFLGTSGGNEQFF.

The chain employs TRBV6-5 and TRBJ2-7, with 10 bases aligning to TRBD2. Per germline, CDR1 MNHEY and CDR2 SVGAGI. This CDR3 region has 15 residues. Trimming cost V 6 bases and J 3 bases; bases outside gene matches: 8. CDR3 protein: CASRRTSGANYEQYF. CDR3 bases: TGTGCCAGCAGACGTACTAGCGGGGCTAACTACGAGCAGTACTTC.

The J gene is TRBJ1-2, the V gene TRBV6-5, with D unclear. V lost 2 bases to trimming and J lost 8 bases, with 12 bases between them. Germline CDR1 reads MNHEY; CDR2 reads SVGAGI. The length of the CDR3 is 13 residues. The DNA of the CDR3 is TGTGCCAGCAGTTACCGGCCCCTAGAGGGCTACACCTTC. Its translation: CASSYRPLEGYTF.

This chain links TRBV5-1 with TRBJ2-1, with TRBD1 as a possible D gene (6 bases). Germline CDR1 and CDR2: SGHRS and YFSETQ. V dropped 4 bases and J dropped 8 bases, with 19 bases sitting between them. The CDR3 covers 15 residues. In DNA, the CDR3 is TGCGCCAGCAGCATAGGACGGACAGTTGGGGATGAGCAGTTCTTC. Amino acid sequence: CASSIGRTVGDEQFF.

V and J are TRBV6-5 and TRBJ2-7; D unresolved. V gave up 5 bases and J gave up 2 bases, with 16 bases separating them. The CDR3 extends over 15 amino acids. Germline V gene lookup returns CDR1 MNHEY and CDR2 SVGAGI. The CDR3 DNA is TGTGCCAGCAGTCCTACCTTGCCCAATCCCTACGAGCAGTACTTC. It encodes CASSPTLPNPYEQYF.

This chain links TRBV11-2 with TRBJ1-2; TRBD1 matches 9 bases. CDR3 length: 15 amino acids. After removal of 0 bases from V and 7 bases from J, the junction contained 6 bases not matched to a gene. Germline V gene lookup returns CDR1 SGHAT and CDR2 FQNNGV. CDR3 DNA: TGTGCCAGCAGCTTAGATCCGGGACAGGGAGGTGGCTACACCTTC. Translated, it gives CASSLDPGQGGGYTF.

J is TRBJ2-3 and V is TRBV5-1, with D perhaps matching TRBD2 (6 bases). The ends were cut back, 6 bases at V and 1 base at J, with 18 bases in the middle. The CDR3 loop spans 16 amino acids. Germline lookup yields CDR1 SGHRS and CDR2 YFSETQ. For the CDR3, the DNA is TGCGCCAGCACCCGGGGGTTGGGGCTCGGCACAGATACGCAGTATTTT. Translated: CASTRGLGLGTDTQYF.

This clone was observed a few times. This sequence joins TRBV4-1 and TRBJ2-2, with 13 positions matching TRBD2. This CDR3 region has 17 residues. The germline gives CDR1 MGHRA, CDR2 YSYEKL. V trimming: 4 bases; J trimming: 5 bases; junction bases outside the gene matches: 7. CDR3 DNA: TGCGCCAGCAGCCGGGGACTAGCGGGGATGGAGACCGGGGAGCTGTTTTTT. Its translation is CASSRGLAGMETGELFF.

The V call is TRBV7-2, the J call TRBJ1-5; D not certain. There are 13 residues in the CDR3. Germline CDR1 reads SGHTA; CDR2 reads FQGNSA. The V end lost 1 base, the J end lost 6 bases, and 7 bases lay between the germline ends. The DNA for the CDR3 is TGTGCCAGCAGCTTAGGCGGTTCTCAGCCCCAGCATTTT. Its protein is CASSLGGSQPQHF.

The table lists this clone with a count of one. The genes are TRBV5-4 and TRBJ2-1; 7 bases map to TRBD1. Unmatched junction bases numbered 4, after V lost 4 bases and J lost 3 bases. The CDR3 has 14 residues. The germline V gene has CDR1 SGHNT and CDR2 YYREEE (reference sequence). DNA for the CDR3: TGTGCCAGCAGCCCGGGACAGTACTACAATGAGCAGTTCTTC. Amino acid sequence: CASSPGQYYNEQFF. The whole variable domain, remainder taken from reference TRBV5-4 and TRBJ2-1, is ETGVTQSPTHLIKTRGQQVTLRCSSQSGHNTVSWYQQALGQGPQFIFQYYREEENGRGNFPPRFSGLQFPNYSSELNVNALELDDSALYLCASSPGQYYNEQFFGPGTRLTVL.